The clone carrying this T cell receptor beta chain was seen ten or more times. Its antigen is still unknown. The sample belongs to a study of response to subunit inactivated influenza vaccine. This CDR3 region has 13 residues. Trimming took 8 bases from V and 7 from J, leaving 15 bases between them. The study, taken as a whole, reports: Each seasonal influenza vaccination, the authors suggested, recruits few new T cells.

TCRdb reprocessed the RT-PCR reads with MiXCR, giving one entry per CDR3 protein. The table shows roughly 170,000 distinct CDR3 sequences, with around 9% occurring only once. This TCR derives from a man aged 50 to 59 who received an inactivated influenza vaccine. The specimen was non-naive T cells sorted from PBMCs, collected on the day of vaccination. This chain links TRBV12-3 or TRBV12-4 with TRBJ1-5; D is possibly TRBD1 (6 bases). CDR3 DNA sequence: TGTGCCAGCTCGAAGGGGGTTGTGCAGCCCCAGCATTTT. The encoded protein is CASSKGVVQPQHF.